This T cell receptor (beta chain) was obtained from a study of cytomegalovirus exposure and HLA in healthy donors. General study points: Most TCR sequences were uncommon, yet certain public TCRs appeared in many donors. A later analysis found first-cohort TCR clusters tended to co-occur in the 120 or so validation repertoires. Cytomegalovirus association was assigned to approximately 160 TCR beta chains.

A word on this clone: Its antigen is currently unknown.

Donors came from a validation cohort of over a hundred subjects, distinct from the first 666-subject cohort. Between the trimmed V and J ends, which lost 3 bases and 0 bases, there was a span of 9 bases. The CDR3 covers 15 residues. Germline loops: CDR1 SGHTA, CDR2 FQGNSA. Sequencing used immunoSEQ multiplex PCR; TCRdb keeps in-frame clones, though not all of them. The sample includes some 75,000 clones, roughly 96% of them seen just once. The genes are TRBV7-2 and TRBJ2-4, with D unclear. Sequenced material: PBMCs. This sequence was found in a woman between 18 and 29 years old in good health and CMV-seronegative. CDR3 amino acids: CASSFLPGAKNIQYF. CDR3 DNA sequence: TGTGCCAGCAGCTTCCTTCCGGGAGCCAAAAACATTCAGTACTTC.